The 26 T cell receptor beta chains below come from one sample, sequenced in a study of T cell responses to AZD1222 COVID-19 vaccine (dated by TCRdb to the early 2020s). This specimen's time point label, per the study, means: baseline before first vaccination. Libraries were constructed by the immunoSEQ multiplex PCR assay. TCRdb stores this immuneACCESS table with in-frame sequences only. Part of the clones is absent; in the studies checked, under half of the shortfall reflects unresolved V genes, and no reason is known for the rest. For this sample there are about 86,000 clones; about nine tenths appear just once. Around 3% of the sample is in the top ten clones. Sequenced here: peripheral blood, sampled on day 0 of AZD1222 vaccination. These receptors were collected from an adult in good health.

This clone appeared once. The chain recombines TRBV5-5 with TRBJ1-5, with 10 bases that match TRBD1. Germline V gene data show CDR1 as SGHKS and CDR2 as YYEKEE (reference sequence). Germline trimming cut 4 bases from V and 2 bases from J; bases unmatched to any gene: 9. CDR3 length: 17 amino acids. CDR3 loop: CASSRDRGREGNQPQHF. DNA of the CDR3: TGTGCCAGCAGCCGGGACAGGGGACGTGAAGGCAATCAGCCCCAGCATTTT.

J is TRBJ2-7 and V is TRBV5-8, with 10 bases matching TRBD1. Trimming cost V 4 bases and J 2 bases; bases outside gene matches: 6. The CDR3 covers 15 residues. Looked up from germline, CDR1 is SGHTS and CDR2 is YDEGEE. CDR3 sequence (DNA): TGTGCCAGCAGCGGAGCCGGGACAGGGGCCTACGAGCAGTACTTC. Residues: CASSGAGTGAYEQYF.

The chain links TRBV28 to TRBJ2-2; 10 bases fit TRBD1. The CDR3 spans 17 residues. Looked up from germline, CDR1 is MDHEN and CDR2 is SYDVKM. V lost 5 bases to trimming and J lost 1 base; unmatched junction nucleotides: 7. This chain's CDR3 is CASSTPGTGVNTGELFF. CDR3 DNA sequence: TGTGCCAGCAGTACTCCCGGGACAGGGGTGAACACCGGGGAGCTGTTTTTT.

V is TRBV6-5 and J is TRBJ1-1; the match to TRBD1 covers 9 bases. The CDR3 is made up of 15 amino acids. Per the germline V gene, CDR1 is MNHEY and CDR2 is SVGAGI. V trimming: 7 bases; J trimming: 3 bases; junction bases outside the gene matches: 9. CDR3 loop: CASIRIRTGDTEAFF. CDR3 nucleotide sequence: TGTGCCAGCATTAGGATCAGGACAGGGGACACTGAAGCTTTCTTT.

The J gene is TRBJ1-5, the V gene TRBV6-5, with D tentatively TRBD1 (5 bases). There are 14 residues in the CDR3. V lost 0 bases and J lost 6, with 9 bases in between. CDR1 is MNHEY, CDR2 SVGAGI, per germline. The CDR3 DNA reads as TGTGCCAGCAGTTACTCGCCGGGGGTTCAGCCCCAGCATTTT. Its translation is CASSYSPGVQPQHF.

V and J are TRBV18 and TRBJ1-2; no reliable D call. There are 14 residues in the CDR3. Germline V lookup: CDR1 KGHSH, CDR2 LQKENI. Trimming left V 0 bases short and J 4 bases short, with 9 bases between. The CDR3: CASSPPADIYGYTF. The CDR3 DNA sequence: TGTGCCAGCTCACCACCGGCAGACATCTATGGCTACACCTTC.

V usage is TRBV28 and J usage is TRBJ2-5; 7 bases align to TRBD1. CDR1 and CDR2 from the germline V gene are MDHEN and SYDVKM. This CDR3 contains 13 residues. The J segment lost 5 bases and the V segment lost 10 bases, leaving 10 bases of the junction unmatched. CDR3 residues: CATRQGRWETQYF. CDR3 DNA: TGTGCCACTCGACAGGGCCGGTGGGAGACCCAGTACTTC.

The gene calls are TRBV5-8 and TRBJ2-7; D uncertain. Germline assignment: CDR1 SGHTS and CDR2 YDEGEE. The V end lost 4 bases, the J end lost 3 bases, and 5 bases lay between the germline ends. The CDR3 covers 11 residues. The CDR3 spells CASSPSYEQYF. DNA of the CDR3: TGTGCCAGCAGCCCAAGCTACGAGCAGTACTTC.

Only a few counts were recorded for this clone. This chain links TRBV29-1 with TRBJ2-7; tentative D call: TRBD1 (5 bases). Between the trimmed V and J ends, which lost 5 bases and 0 bases, there was a span of 5 bases. The CDR3 loop spans 11 amino acids. Germline-derived CDR1 and CDR2 are SQVTM and ANQGSEA. In DNA, the CDR3 is TGCAGCGTTAGGGGCTCCTACGAGCAGTACTTC. Amino acids: CSVRGSYEQYF.

This rearrangement joins TRBV6-5 to TRBJ2-7, with D possibly being TRBD2 (6 bases). Per the germline V gene, CDR1 is MNHEY and CDR2 is SVGAGI. The CDR3 totals 16 residues. The V end was cut by 2 bases, the J end by 7 bases, with 21 bases between. CDR3 DNA: TGTGCCAGCAGTTACCGGGGGACGTGGTCATTTGAAGAGCAGTACTTC. This translates into CASSYRGTWSFEEQYF.

The chain couples TRBV5-5 to TRBJ1-4; 7 bases map to TRBD1. J was trimmed by 7 bases and V by 4 bases; bases with no gene match: 10. CDR3 length: 15 amino acids. Germline CDR1 reads SGHKS; CDR2 reads YYEKEE (reference sequence). The CDR3 DNA sequence: TGTGCCAGCAGCGACCTCCGACAGGGTGGTGAAAAACTGTTTTTT. Protein: CASSDLRQGGEKLFF.

CDR3 sequence: CASRGTGGFGYTF. The CDR3, as DNA: TGTGCCAGTAGGGGGACAGGGGGCTTTGGCTACACCTTC. The J gene is TRBJ1-2, the V gene TRBV19; 12 nucleotides align to TRBD1. Trimming cost V 6 bases and J 7 bases; bases outside gene matches: 3. The CDR3 extends over 13 amino acids. From germline, CDR1 is LNHDA and CDR2 SQIVND (reference sequence).

This clone was counted only a few times. The genes are TRBV7-8 and TRBJ2-7, with D tentatively TRBD1 (7 bases). The CDR3 has 15 amino acids. Trimming removed 7 bases from V and 4 bases from J, with 20 bases in between. Germline V gene data show CDR1 as SGHVS and CDR2 as FQNEAQ. For the CDR3, the DNA is TGTGCCAGCACCGACCGCGGGACAGCATCTTACGAGCAGTACTTC. Protein sequence: CASTDRGTASYEQYF.

V and J are TRBV12-3 or TRBV12-4 and TRBJ1-1; D may be TRBD1 (5 bases). The ends were cut back, 2 bases at V and 2 bases at J, with 6 bases in the middle. The CDR3 extends over 13 amino acids. CDR3 region: CASSLWGNTEAFF. Written as DNA, the CDR3 is TGTGCCAGCAGTTTATGGGGCAACACTGAAGCTTTCTTT.

V is TRBV7-9 and J is TRBJ1-4; D is possibly TRBD1 (5 bases). The germline V gene has CDR1 SEHNR and CDR2 FQNEAQ (reference sequence). V was trimmed by 0 bases and J by 8 bases, leaving 10 bases between them. CDR3 size: 14 residues. For the CDR3, the DNA is TGTGCCAGCAGCTTAGCGCAGGGCGGGGAAAAACTGTTTTTT. The encoded protein is CASSLAQGGEKLFF.

This clone was seen more than once but under ten times. The chain employs TRBV29-1 and TRBJ1-1, with TRBD1 matching 8 bases. The germline V gene encodes CDR1 SQVTM and CDR2 ANQGSEA. Trimming removed 6 bases from V and 4 bases from J; junction bases left unmatched: 10. There are 14 residues in the CDR3. This CDR3 reads CSVDGQGQATEAFF. The CDR3 DNA follows: TGCAGCGTAGACGGACAGGGCCAAGCCACTGAAGCTTTCTTT.

The chain carries TRBV18 and TRBJ1-2; D perhaps matches TRBD1 (5 bases). V was cut by 4 bases and J by 4 bases, with 22 bases left in between. The CDR3 runs 17 residues. CDR1 is KGHSH, CDR2 LQKENI, per germline. The CDR3 loop is CASSLAGTPQGGYGYTF. CDR3 nucleotide sequence: TGTGCCAGCTCACTCGCTGGGACCCCTCAGGGTGGCTATGGCTACACCTTC.

The chain joins TRBV19 to TRBJ1-1, with unresolved D. The length of the CDR3 is 14 residues. Trimming left V 3 bases short and J 4 bases short, with 12 bases between. Germline V gene lookup returns CDR1 LNHDA and CDR2 SQIVND (reference sequence). The CDR3 DNA sequence: TGTGCCAGTAGTATTTTGTCTTCTGGCACTGAAGCTTTCTTT. It encodes CASSILSSGTEAFF.

This chain uses TRBV28 with TRBJ1-2; D ambiguous. Germline CDR1 and CDR2: MDHEN and SYDVKM. The CDR3 extends over 15 amino acids. The ends were cut back, 1 base at V and 1 base at J, with 10 bases in the middle. The DNA of the CDR3 is TGTGCCAGCAGTTTATACCTCTCAGATAACTATGGCTACACCTTC. Translation: CASSLYLSDNYGYTF.

This sequence joins TRBV6-5 and TRBJ2-6; D gene uncertain. The ends were cut back, 6 bases at V and 0 bases at J, with 6 bases in the middle. Germline V gene data show CDR1 as MNHEY and CDR2 as SVGAGI. The CDR3 spans 14 residues. The CDR3 bases are TGTGCCAGCAGCCGGAGCTCTGGGGCCAACGTCCTGACTTTC. Amino acids: CASSRSSGANVLTF.

The rearrangement links TRBV25-1 to TRBJ1-6, with unresolved D. The germline V and J ends were trimmed by 4 bases and 7 bases, with 11 bases remaining between them. CDR3 size: 14 residues. Looked up from germline, CDR1 is MGHDK and CDR2 is SYGVNS. This CDR3 reads CASSAGSRNSPLHF. The CDR3 DNA is TGTGCCAGCAGTGCGGGATCGAGGAATTCACCCCTCCACTTT.

V and J are TRBV19 and TRBJ1-1; D may be TRBD1 (6 bases). The CDR3 has 14 amino acids. Deletions cut 1 base from V and 5 bases from J, with 11 bases between. Looked up from germline, CDR1 is LNHDA and CDR2 is SQIVND (reference sequence). DNA for the CDR3: TGTGCCAGTAGTATAGTCAGGGGCGAAACTGAAGCTTTCTTT. Encoded protein: CASSIVRGETEAFF.

This sequence joins TRBV27 and TRBJ2-5; a weak D match, TRBD1 (5 bases). This CDR3 has 13 amino acids. Trimming cost V 7 bases and J 0 bases, with 9 bases left between them. Germline V gene sequence: CDR1 MNHEY, CDR2 SMNVEV (reference sequence). In DNA form, the CDR3 reads TGTGCCAGCAAATGGGGCAACCAAGAGACCCAGTACTTC. Protein: CASKWGNQETQYF.

The rearrangement joins TRBV4-2 to TRBJ2-7; D not resolved. This CDR3 is built from 16 residues. Trimming removed 0 bases at V and 2 bases at J, with 14 bases between. The germline CDR1 and CDR2 sequences are LGHNA and YNFKEQ. The CDR3 is CASSQEEKTSTYEQYF. DNA for the CDR3: TGTGCCAGCAGCCAAGAGGAGAAAACTTCGACCTACGAGCAGTACTTC.

J is TRBJ2-5 and V is TRBV3-1 (or the pseudogene TRBV3-2); TRBD2 aligns across 7 bases. CDR1 LGHDT and CDR2 YNNKEL come from the germline V gene (reference sequence). The CDR3 has 15 residues. The junction had 6 bases not matched to a gene; V was cut back by 4 bases and J by 1 base. CDR3 sequence reads: CASSPQSGGQETQYF. CDR3 nucleotide sequence: TGTGCCAGCAGCCCCCAGTCGGGGGGCCAAGAGACCCAGTACTTC.

The CDR3: CAWSVSGNTIYF. CDR3 nucleotide sequence: TGTGCCTGGAGTGTATCGGGAAACACCATATATTTT. The chain joins TRBV30 to TRBJ1-3; no reliable D call. Trimming removed 0 bases at V and 4 bases at J, with 4 bases between. This CDR3 is 12 amino acids long. The germline CDR1 and CDR2 sequences are GTSNPN and SVGIG (reference sequence).